The clone carrying this TCR beta chain was seen just once. Its antigen is not identified. This PCR relied on a set of 60 Vbeta primers and 13 Jbeta primers. Clones were sequenced by immunoSEQ multiplex PCR, and TCRdb holds only the in-frame ones, with some missing. The sample yields approximately 100,000 clones, 75% to 85% seen once. This sample was taken from a study of cytomegalovirus exposure and HLA in healthy donors. Whole-study findings and limits: CMV serostatus was the sole immune exposure data available. Later work found most CMV-associated TCR beta chains apparently HLA-restricted.

The sequence was collected from a middle-aged woman in good health and CMV-seronegative. Sequenced input: PBMCs.

This CDR3 is CASSLFQGGYTGELFF. As DNA, the CDR3 is TGTGCCAGCAGCTTGTTTCAGGGGGGCTACACCGGGGAGCTGTTTTTT. This chain uses TRBV5-6 with TRBJ2-2, with a tentative D call TRBD1 (7 bases). The CDR3 loop spans 16 amino acids. Germline V gene sequence: CDR1 SGHDT, CDR2 YYEEEE. V was pared by 1 base and J by 3 bases, with 13 bases between.